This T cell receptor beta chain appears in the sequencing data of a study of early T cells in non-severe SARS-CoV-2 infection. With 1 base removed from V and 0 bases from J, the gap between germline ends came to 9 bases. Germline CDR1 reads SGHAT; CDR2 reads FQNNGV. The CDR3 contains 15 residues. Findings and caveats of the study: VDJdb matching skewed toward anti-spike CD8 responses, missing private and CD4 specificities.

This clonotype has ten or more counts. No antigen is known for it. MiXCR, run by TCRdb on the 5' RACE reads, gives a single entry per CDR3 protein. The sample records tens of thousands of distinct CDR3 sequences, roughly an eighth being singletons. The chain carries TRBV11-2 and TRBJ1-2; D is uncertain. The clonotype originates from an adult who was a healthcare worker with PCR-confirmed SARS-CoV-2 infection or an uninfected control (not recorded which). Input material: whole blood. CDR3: CASSLVSGANYGYTF. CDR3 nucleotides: TGTGCCAGCAGCTTAGTTTCCGGCGCTAACTATGGCTACACCTTC.